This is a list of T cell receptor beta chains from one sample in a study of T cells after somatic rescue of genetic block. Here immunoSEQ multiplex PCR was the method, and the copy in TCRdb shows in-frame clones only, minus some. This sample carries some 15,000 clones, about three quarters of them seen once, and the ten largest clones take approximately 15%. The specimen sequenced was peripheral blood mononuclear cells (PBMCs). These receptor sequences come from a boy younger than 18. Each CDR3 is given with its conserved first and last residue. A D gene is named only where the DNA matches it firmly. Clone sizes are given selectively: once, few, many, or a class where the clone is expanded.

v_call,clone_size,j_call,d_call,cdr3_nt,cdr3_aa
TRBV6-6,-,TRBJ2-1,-,TGTGCCAGCAGTTCCAGGCCGGCCCGGGACAATGAGCAGTTCTTC,CASSSRPARDNEQFF
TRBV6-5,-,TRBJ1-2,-,TGTGCCAGCAGTTACTCGATAGCCAGAACTTTGGGCTACACCTTC,CASSYSIARTLGYTF
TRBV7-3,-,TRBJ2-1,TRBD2,TGTGCCAGCAGCTCTAGCGGGGGGGCCAGCTACAATGAGCAGTTCTTC,CASSSSGGASYNEQFF
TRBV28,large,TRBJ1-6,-,TGTGCCAGTTCCGCGGGGAATTCACCCCTCCACTTT,CASSAGNSPLHF
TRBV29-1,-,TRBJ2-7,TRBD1,TGCAGCGTTGAAGACTGGACAGGGGGGTCCTACGAGCAGTACTTC,CSVEDWTGGSYEQYF
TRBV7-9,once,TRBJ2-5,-,TGTGCCAGCAGCTTAGCCCGGCACCAAGAGACCCAGTACTTC,CASSLARHQETQYF
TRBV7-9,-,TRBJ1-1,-,TGTGCCAGCAGCTTAGATGCCAGTGAAGCTTTCTTT,CASSLDASEAFF
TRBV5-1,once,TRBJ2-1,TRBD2,TGCGCCAGCAGATACCTAGGGGGACTAGCGGCCCACAATGAGCAGTTCTTC,CASRYLGGLAAHNEQFF
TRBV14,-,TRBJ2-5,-,TGTGCCAGCAGCTTTGGACAGTCTAGGGAGACCCAGTACTTC,CASSFGQSRETQYF
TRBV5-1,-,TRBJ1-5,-,TGCGCCAGCAGCTTGGGGCCTAACAGCGATTATAGCAATCAGCCCCAGCATTTT,CASSLGPNSDYSNQPQHF
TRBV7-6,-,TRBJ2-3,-,TGTGCCAGCAGCTTGGCAGGGGGCACAGATACGCAGTATTTT,CASSLAGGTDTQYF
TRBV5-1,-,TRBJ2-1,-,TGCGCCAGCCGCCCCACTATCGACAATGAGCAGTTCTTC,CASRPTIDNEQFF
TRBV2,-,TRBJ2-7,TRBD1,TGTGCCAGCAGGGACAGGGCCTACGAGCAGTACTTC,CASRDRAYEQYF
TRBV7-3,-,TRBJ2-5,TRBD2,TGTGCCAGCAGCTTTACTAGCGTCGAGACCCAGTACTTC,CASSFTSVETQYF
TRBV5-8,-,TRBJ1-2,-,TGTGCCAGCAGCTTGTATGACTCATCTAACTATGGCTACACCTTC,CASSLYDSSNYGYTF
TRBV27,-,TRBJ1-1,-,TGTGCCAGCAGTTTATTAAACAGTAGATCCACTGAAGCTTTCTTT,CASSLLNSRSTEAFF
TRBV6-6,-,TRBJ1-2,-,TGTGCCAGCAGTTCCATGGGGGGGAGGTATGGCTACACCTTC,CASSSMGGRYGYTF
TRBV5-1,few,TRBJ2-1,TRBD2,TGCGCCAGCAGCCATCGAGTGGGCGGGGGGCTTGTCGATGAGCAGTTCTTC,CASSHRVGGGLVDEQFF
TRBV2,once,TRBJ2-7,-,TGTGCCAGCAGTGAGGAGGCACTTTACGAGCAGTACTTC,CASSEEALYEQYF
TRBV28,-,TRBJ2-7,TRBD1,TGTGCCAGCAGTTTCCGGCCAGGGGGCGTTTTCGAGCAGTACTTC,CASSFRPGGVFEQYF
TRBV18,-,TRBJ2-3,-,TGTGCCAGCTCACCAAAACAGGCCACAGATACGCAGTATTTT,CASSPKQATDTQYF
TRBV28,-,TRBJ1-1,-,TGTGCCAGCAGCCGCGGCCTGGGGAGCACTGAAGCTTTCTTT,CASSRGLGSTEAFF
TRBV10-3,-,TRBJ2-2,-,TGTGCCATCATGGCCCGACAGGTCACGAACACCGGGGAGCTGTTTTTT,CAIMARQVTNTGELFF
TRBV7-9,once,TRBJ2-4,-,TGTGCCAGCAGCCCTTTGGGGGCCGCAGGAAACATTCAGTACTTC,CASSPLGAAGNIQYF